Sequencing of this TCR beta chain was carried out in a study of tumor and adjacent non-tumor tissue in lung cancer. Study-level findings and limits: Shorter survival was associated with higher TCR diversity in tumors. Tumor tissue had significantly higher TCR diversity than normal lung.

The CDR3 is made up of 15 amino acids. The germline V gene has CDR1 MNHEY and CDR2 SVGAGI. The library came from three nested PCR rounds adapted from ARM-PCR protocols. TCRdb reprocessed the multiplex PCR reads via MiXCR and lists one record per CDR3 protein. The data contain some 100,000 distinct CDR3 sequences, 50% to 70% of them singletons. RNA was extracted from bulk tissue without any cell sorting. More than 3 cm separated this lung sample from the edge of the tumor. Donors were chemotherapy-naive, newly diagnosed lung cancer surgical patients in China, August–late 2014. Comment on this clonotype: What it recognizes is unknown. The junction departs from germline at one end; a sequencing error may be responsible.

V and J are TRBV6-5 and TRBJ1-2, with TRBD1 matching 8 bases. The sequenced sample was distant non-tumor lung tissue. The origin of this receptor is a man between 60 and 75 years old with non-small cell lung cancer. CDR3 residues: CVSSSQGGLNYGYTF. In nucleotides, the CDR3 is TGTGTCAGCAGTTCACAGGGGGGATTGAACTATGGCTACACCTTC.